Listed below are T cell receptor beta chains from one sample, sequenced in a study of T-cell reconstitution after alpha-beta-depleted transplantation in children. Each CDR3 protein gets one entry after TCRdb re-called the PCR reads with MiXCR. The data contain 750,000 to 950,000 distinct CDR3 sequences, around 17% of them singletons. The specimen was PBMCs, mostly from graft donor cells, collected 360 days after TCRalphabeta/CD19-depleted stem cell transplant. The receptor source for this set is a male patient under 18 who had a stem cell transplant for acute lymphoblastic leukemia, so the T cells may come from the graft donor. CDR3s include the opening cysteine and the closing phenylalanine or tryptophan. The D gene is left open where the match is weak. A row's size may be missing; if present it is once, few, many or a size class.

CDR3 protein | CDR3 DNA | D gene | J gene | clone size | V gene
CASSQASGANTIYF | TGCGCCAGCAGCCAAGCGTCAGGGGCGAACACCATATATTTT | . | TRBJ1-3 | . | TRBV4-1
CSARRGAYEQFF | TGCAGTGCTAGAAGGGGCGCCTATGAGCAGTTCTTC | . | TRBJ2-1 | . | TRBV20-1
CASSLAGGMDEQFF | TGTGCCAGCAGTTTAGCGGGAGGAATGGATGAGCAGTTCTTC | . | TRBJ2-1 | few | TRBV12-3/TRBV12-4
CASSFRTSGAETQYF | TGCGCCAGCAGCTTCCGGACTAGCGGTGCAGAGACCCAGTACTTC | TRBD2 | TRBJ2-5 | . | TRBV5-1
CASRDGRTNEKLFF | TGTGCCAGCAGGGATGGGAGGACTAATGAAAAACTGTTTTTT | . | TRBJ1-4 | few | TRBV6-2/TRBV6-3
CASSPIQRYEQYF | TGTGCCAGCAGTCCCATCCAGCGGTACGAGCAGTACTTC | . | TRBJ2-7 | . | TRBV6-6
CSARGLPSWQTQYF | TGCAGTGCTAGGGGCCTTCCTAGCTGGCAGACCCAGTACTTC | . | TRBJ2-5 | . | TRBV20-1
CASRGQYVVQYF | TGTGCCAGCAGGGGACAGTACGTCGTGCAGTACTTC | TRBD1 | TRBJ2-7 | . | TRBV2
CTSSLGLAGGSSYNEQFF | TGTACCAGCAGTTTAGGGCTAGCGGGAGGTTCCTCCTACAATGAGCAGTTCTTC | TRBD2 | TRBJ2-1 | . | TRBV12-3/TRBV12-4
CASSSWLDSDYEQYF | TGTGCCAGCAGTTCCTGGCTGGACAGCGACTACGAGCAGTACTTC | . | TRBJ2-7 | . | TRBV12-3/TRBV12-4
CASRFNTRSANEQYF | TGTGCCAGCAGGTTTAATACTCGGAGTGCCAACGAGCAGTACTTC | . | TRBJ2-7 | . | TRBV7-2
CASSLASGNTIYF | TGTGCCAGCAGCTTGGCGTCTGGAAACACCATATATTTT | . | TRBJ1-3 | few | TRBV5-4
CASSLSFTDTQYF | TGTGCCAGCAGCCTCTCTTTCACAGATACGCAGTATTTT | . | TRBJ2-3 | . | TRBV9
CASSLDLLDTQYF | TGCGCCAGCAGCTTGGACCTCCTAGATACGCAGTATTTT | . | TRBJ2-3 | . | TRBV5-1
CASSLGWTGEQYF | TGTGCCAGCAGCTTGGGCTGGACGGGCGAGCAGTACTTC | . | TRBJ2-7 | . | TRBV7-6
CASSQDLWPGYGYTF | TGTGCCAGCAGCCAAGATTTATGGCCGGGCTATGGCTACACCTTC | . | TRBJ1-2 | . | TRBV4-2
CASSPARFYNEQFF | TGTGCCAGCAGCCCCGCGCGGTTCTACAATGAGCAGTTCTTC | . | TRBJ2-1 | once | TRBV11-2
CASSLSAGTTYNEQFF | TGTGCCAGCAGCTTATCCGCCGGGACTACTTACAATGAGCAGTTCTTC | TRBD2 | TRBJ2-1 | few | TRBV7-9
CASSVSRGVDTQYF | TGTGCCAGCAGCGTCTCTAGGGGAGTGGATACGCAGTATTTT | . | TRBJ2-3 | few | TRBV9
CASSNAGTGGTEAFF | TGTGCCAGCAGCAACGCCGGGACAGGGGGCACTGAAGCTTTCTTT | TRBD1 | TRBJ1-1 | few | TRBV7-2
CATSGRSGSRDEQYF | TGTGCCACCAGTGGTCGTAGCGGGAGTAGGGACGAGCAGTACTTC | TRBD2 | TRBJ2-7 | . | TRBV24-1
CASSLDSGRAPNEQFF | TGTGCCAGCAGCTTAGATAGCGGGAGGGCCCCCAATGAGCAGTTCTTC | TRBD2 | TRBJ2-1 | few | TRBV7-2
CASSPPWGITSTDTQYF | TGTGCCAGCTCACCCCCTTGGGGCATCACTAGCACAGATACGCAGTATTTT | . | TRBJ2-3 | few | TRBV18
CASSFLDSPGSEQFF | TGTGCCAGCAGCTTCCTCGACAGTCCAGGCAGTGAGCAGTTCTTC | . | TRBJ2-1 | few | TRBV12-3/TRBV12-4
CASRWRGQSSYNEQFF | TGTGCCAGCCGGTGGCGGGGACAGAGCTCCTACAATGAGCAGTTCTTC | . | TRBJ2-1 | many | TRBV6-2/TRBV6-3
CSATDSPAEAFF | TGCAGTGCAACGGACAGCCCCGCGGAAGCTTTCTTT | . | TRBJ1-1 | . | TRBV20-1
CASSSETSGRGETQYF | TGTGCCAGCAGCTCTGAGACTAGCGGGAGGGGAGAGACCCAGTACTTC | TRBD2 | TRBJ2-5 | many | TRBV12-3/TRBV12-4
CASSLRGTPIEDTQYF | TGTGCCAGCAGCCTTAGAGGGACTCCTATCGAGGATACGCAGTATTTT | . | TRBJ2-3 | few | TRBV3-1
CASTAGGTGELFF | TGTGCCAGCACAGCGGGGGGCACCGGGGAGCTGTTTTTT | TRBD2 | TRBJ2-2 | . | TRBV25-1
CASSPRTGGLETQYF | TGTGCCAGCTCACCCCGGACAGGGGGCTTGGAGACCCAGTACTTC | TRBD1 | TRBJ2-5 | . | TRBV18
CSAVEPETQYF | TGCAGTGCAGTCGAACCGGAGACCCAGTACTTC | . | TRBJ2-5 | few | TRBV20-1
CASSLRPGWDNQPQHF | TGTGCCAGCAGTTTAAGGCCGGGCTGGGACAATCAGCCCCAGCATTTT | . | TRBJ1-5 | . | TRBV12-3/TRBV12-4
CATSDAGDYLPHTQYF | TGTGCCACCAGTGATGCCGGGGACTATCTTCCCCATACGCAGTATTTT | TRBD2 | TRBJ2-3 | . | TRBV24-1
CASTDTIGVRYF | TGTGCCAGCACCGACACAATAGGGGTTCGGTACTTC | . | TRBJ2-7 | few | TRBV6-6
CASSRDRSSYNEQFF | TGTGCCAGCAGCCGGGACAGGAGCTCCTACAATGAGCAGTTCTTC | TRBD1 | TRBJ2-1 | many | TRBV9
CASSPTSGKSSYNEQFF | TGTGCCAGCAGCCCCACTAGCGGGAAGAGCTCCTACAATGAGCAGTTCTTC | TRBD2 | TRBJ2-1 | few | TRBV14
CASSSSGRWQGRETQYF | TGTGCCAGCAGTTCTAGCGGGAGATGGCAGGGTCGGGAGACCCAGTACTTC | TRBD2 | TRBJ2-5 | many | TRBV28
CASSQVEGVPPFF | TGTGCCAGCAGCCAGGTGGAAGGGGTGCCGCCGTTCTTC | . | TRBJ2-1 | . | TRBV14
CASTDHRVPGSEQYF | TGTGCCAGCACCGACCACAGGGTCCCCGGATCCGAGCAGTACTTC | . | TRBJ2-7 | . | TRBV12-3/TRBV12-4
CASSSTLSTDTQYF | TGTGCCAGCAGCTCGACTCTTAGCACAGATACGCAGTATTTT | . | TRBJ2-3 | few | TRBV5-6
CSTSSGRPYEQYF | TGCAGTACCTCTAGCGGGAGGCCTTACGAGCAGTACTTC | TRBD2 | TRBJ2-7 | . | TRBV20-1
CSVDPTGRYEQYF | TGCAGCGTTGATCCGACAGGGAGATACGAGCAGTACTTC | TRBD1 | TRBJ2-7 | many | TRBV29-1
CASSLELAGGFLEQYF | TGCGCCAGCAGCTTGGAACTAGCGGGAGGTTTTCTCGAGCAGTACTTC | TRBD2 | TRBJ2-7 | few | TRBV5-1
CATSVRTGGTGELFF | TGTGCCACCAGCGTCAGGACAGGGGGTACCGGGGAGCTGTTTTTT | TRBD1 | TRBJ2-2 | . | TRBV15
CASSLAGTGGVQETQYF | TGCGCCAGCAGCTTGGCCGGGACAGGGGGAGTTCAAGAGACCCAGTACTTC | TRBD1 | TRBJ2-5 | few | TRBV5-1
CSTNGGGSGNEQFF | TGCAGCACCAATGGGGGGGGCAGTGGCAATGAGCAGTTCTTC | . | TRBJ2-1 | many | TRBV29-1
CASSEFGGRNEQFF | TGTGCCAGCAGTGAATTCGGGGGTAGGAATGAGCAGTTCTTC | . | TRBJ2-1 | few | TRBV2
CASSLQQGVTEAFF | TGCGCCAGCAGCTTGCAACAGGGTGTCACTGAAGCTTTCTTT | . | TRBJ1-1 | few | TRBV5-1
CASSESKFSSGPSSYNEQFF | TGCGCCAGCAGTGAGTCCAAGTTTTCTAGCGGGCCAAGCTCCTACAATGAGCAGTTCTTC | TRBD2 | TRBJ2-1 | many | TRBV10-1
CASSSFSGRGYEQYF | TGTGCCAGCAGTTCCTTCAGCGGGAGAGGGTACGAGCAGTACTTC | TRBD2 | TRBJ2-7 | few | TRBV12-3/TRBV12-4
CSVEDRGDYGYTF | TGCAGCGTTGAGGACAGGGGCGACTATGGCTACACCTTC | TRBD1 | TRBJ1-2 | . | TRBV29-1
CSARERPGGYGYTF | TGCAGTGCTAGAGAAAGGCCAGGGGGATATGGCTACACCTTC | TRBD1 | TRBJ1-2 | many | TRBV20-1
CASRHGLAVYNEQFF | TGCGCCAGCAGGCACGGACTAGCGGTCTACAATGAGCAGTTCTTC | TRBD2 | TRBJ2-1 | . | TRBV5-1
CASTHLGLAGSAGELFF | TGTGCCAGCACCCACCTAGGGCTAGCGGGAAGTGCCGGGGAGCTGTTTTTT | TRBD2 | TRBJ2-2 | few | TRBV27
CASSRWTDTQYF | TGTGCCAGCAGCCGCTGGACAGATACGCAGTATTTT | . | TRBJ2-3 | few | TRBV6-6
CASTGVTEAFF | TGTGCCAGCACCGGGGTCACTGAAGCTTTCTTT | . | TRBJ1-1 | few | TRBV12-3/TRBV12-4
CSARVLSEQYF | TGCAGTGCTAGAGTGTTGAGCGAGCAGTACTTC | . | TRBJ2-7 | . | TRBV20-1